This T cell receptor beta chain was profiled in a study of control samples from healthy donors and cancer patients. Germline V gene sequence: CDR1 SGHVS, CDR2 FQNEAQ. The ends were cut back, 5 bases at V and 7 bases at J, with 12 bases in the middle. This CDR3 contains 14 residues. Measured with immunoSEQ multiplex PCR; TCRdb has only the in-frame clones, and not every one. The sample records 80,000 or so clones, approximately 92% being singletons. The gene calls are TRBV7-8 and TRBJ1-6; D possibly corresponds to TRBD1 (6 bases). The sample taken for sequencing was blood. This clonotype originated in a woman between 55 and 75 years old in good health. As DNA, the CDR3 is TGTGCCAGCAGCAAACAGGGCGACAATTCACCCCTCCACTTT. Translating it yields CASSKQGDNSPLHF.